This section outlines one TCR beta chain sequence together with its context. The CDR3 has 14 residues. Germline V gene data show CDR1 as MNHNY and CDR2 as SVGAGI (reference sequence). J gave up 2 bases and V 8 bases, and 4 bases lay outside the gene matches. Clones were read by immunoSEQ multiplex PCR, and TCRdb kept only the in-frame ones, dropping some. Among about 100,000 clones listed, just over 90% were seen once. These data originate in a study of T cell changes during pregnancy in multiple sclerosis. The V gene is TRBV6-6, the J gene TRBJ2-3; TRBD2 aligns across 10 bases. Sequences were derived from peripheral blood, sampled after pregnancy. This receptor was identified in a female donor with multiple sclerosis, enrolled in a pregnancy study. The CDR3 reads CASRSGGFTDTQYF. The CDR3 DNA reads as TGTGCCAGCCGTAGCGGGGGGTTCACAGATACGCAGTATTTT.